These 7 T cell receptor beta chains were sequenced from one sample in a study of cytomegalovirus exposure and HLA in healthy donors. Primers: 60 Vbeta forward and 13 Jbeta reverse. Using immunoSEQ multiplex PCR, the repertoire was profiled, and TCRdb retains in-frame clones only, with some absent. This sample's clone table lists some 110,000 clones. Sequencing was carried out using PBMCs. The receptor source for this set is a man aged 35 to 55 in good health and CMV-seropositive.

The gene calls are TRBV21-1 and TRBJ2-1; TRBD2 was called by the table and not checked on the DNA. TRBV21-1 is reported as a pseudogene. This CDR3 is 17 amino acids long. The CDR3 sequence: CASSFQGMAGGHNEQFF. The DNA of the CDR3 is TGTGCCAGCAGCTTCCAGGGTATGGCGGGAGGGCACAATGAGCAGTTCTTC.

The V call is TRBV7-2, the J call TRBJ2-3; D remains unclear. Per the germline V gene, CDR1 is SGHTA and CDR2 is FQGNSA. The V and J ends lost 4 bases and 3 bases respectively, with 8 bases between them. The CDR3 extends over 13 amino acids. CDR3 sequence: CASSSLRTDTQYF. DNA for the CDR3: TGTGCCAGCAGCTCCTTGCGTACAGATACGCAGTATTTT.

The rearrangement uses TRBV5-4 and TRBJ1-5; 7 positions agree with TRBD1. This CDR3 spans 19 amino acids. Germline CDR1 and CDR2: SGHNT and YYREEE (reference sequence). V lost 2 bases, J lost 0 bases, and 14 bases stayed unmatched. The chain's CDR3 is CASSFRKGADSDSNQPQHF. The CDR3 DNA sequence: TGTGCCAGCAGCTTTCGGAAGGGGGCCGACTCCGATAGCAATCAGCCCCAGCATTTT.

This chain uses TRBV5-8 with TRBJ2-1; 7 bases align to TRBD2. The germline CDR1 and CDR2 sequences are SGHTS and YDEGEE. After removal of 4 bases from V and 14 bases from J, the junction contained 12 bases not matched to a gene. This CDR3 is 13 amino acids long. Here the CDR3 DNA reads TGTGCCAGCAGCCTCGGAGTGAGGACTAGTAAGTTCTTC. Protein product: CASSLGVRTSKFF. The whole variable domain, filled in from reference TRBV5-8 and TRBJ2-1, reads EAGVTQSPTHLIKTRGQQATLRCSPISGHTSVYWYQQALGLGLQFLLWYDEGEERNRGNFPPRFSGRQFPNYSSELNVNALELEDSALYLCASSLGVRTSKFFGPGTRLTVL.

This chain uses TRBV11-2 with TRBJ1-4; TRBD1 is a possible D gene (5 bases). V lost 11 bases, J lost 7 bases, and 17 bases lay in between. CDR3 length: 13 amino acids. The V gene's germline CDR1 is SGHAT and CDR2 FQNNGV. Here the CDR3 reads CAVGGMGGEKLFF. CDR3 coding DNA: TGTGCCGTCGGGGGTATGGGGGGTGAAAAACTGTTTTTT.

This chain joins TRBV10-1 and TRBJ1-1; a possible D gene is TRBD1 (5 bases). Germline V gene data show CDR1 as WNHNN and CDR2 as SYGVQD (reference sequence). The CDR3 contains 13 residues. The ends were cut back, 2 bases at V and 1 base at J, with 5 bases in the middle. CDR3 protein: CASSEQGNTEAFF. CDR3 sequence (DNA): TGCGCCAGCAGTGAGCAGGGGAACACTGAAGCTTTCTTT.

The chain employs TRBV4-3 and TRBJ2-7, with 7 nucleotides matching TRBD2. Losses at the gene ends were 4 bases for V and 9 bases for J; bases not matched to a gene: 15. The CDR3 is 15 residues long. Germline V gene lookup returns CDR1 LGHNA and CDR2 YSLEER. CDR3 region: CASSPVSGPGTRQYF. The CDR3, as DNA: TGCGCCAGCAGCCCCGTTAGCGGGCCAGGGACGCGGCAGTACTTC.